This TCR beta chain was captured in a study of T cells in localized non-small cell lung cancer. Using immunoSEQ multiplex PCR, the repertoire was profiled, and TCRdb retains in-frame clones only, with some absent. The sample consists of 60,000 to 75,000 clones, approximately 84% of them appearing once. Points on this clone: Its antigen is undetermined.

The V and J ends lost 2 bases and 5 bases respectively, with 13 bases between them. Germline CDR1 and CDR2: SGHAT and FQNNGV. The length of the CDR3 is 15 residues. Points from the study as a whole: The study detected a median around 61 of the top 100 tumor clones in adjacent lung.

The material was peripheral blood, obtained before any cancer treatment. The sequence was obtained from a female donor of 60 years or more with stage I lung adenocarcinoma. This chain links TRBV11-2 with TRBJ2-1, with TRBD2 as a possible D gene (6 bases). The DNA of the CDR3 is TGTGCCAGCAGCTTAAGGACTAACGGGAACAATGAGCAGTTCTTC. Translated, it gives CASSLRTNGNNEQFF.